The entry that follows covers one T cell receptor beta chain sequence. Its specificity is unknown. RNA transcripts served as the template for amplifying TCR beta CDR3 regions. Researchers ran a first-round RT-PCR on the TCR CDR3 using the HTBI primer set. In TCRdb, the multiplex PCR reads were re-called with MiXCR into one record per CDR3 protein. The sample consists of about 740,000 distinct CDR3 sequences, 14% of them appearing once. It was considered stable Graves' hyperthyroidism when ophthalmopathy did not progress within 18 months. Disease duration under 2 months; hyperthyroidism patients were aged 18 to 65. This record comes from a study of T cells in Graves' hyperthyroidism and ophthalmopathy. Study at large: Peripheral blood sampling occurred at initial diagnosis, before any treatment.

Study results and limitations: In blood, most of the thyroid clonotypes expanded above 0.001 were also present.

The TCR originated in a woman between 18 and 29 years old with Graves' hyperthyroidism. Sample: blood.

The CDR3 coding sequence is TGCAGTGCTAGCGGCCAGAAGAACACTGAAGCTTTCTTT. This gives the protein CSASGQKNTEAFF. The V call is TRBV20-1, the J call TRBJ1-1; D ambiguous. Trimming removed 3 bases from V and 1 base from J, with 9 bases in between. The length of the CDR3 is 13 residues. Germline-derived CDR1 and CDR2 are DFQATT and SNEGSKA (reference sequence).